These 8 T cell receptor beta chains originate from one sample sequenced in a study of T-cell memory formation after mild COVID-19. TCRdb re-derived calls from the 5' RACE reads in MiXCR, one entry per CDR3 protein. The sample lists roughly 89,000 distinct CDR3 sequences, approximately 13% occurring once. Source material: PBMCs or a T cell subset sorted from them (not recorded which). The receptors were sampled from an adult woman who had mild COVID-19 (a few samples of this study predate the infection). Cell type and time point are not known.

This clonotype was seen more than once but under ten times. The chain couples TRBV15 to TRBJ2-3, with 7 bases fitting TRBD1. Per germline, CDR1 LNHNV and CDR2 YYDKDF (reference sequence). This CDR3 comprises 15 residues. J lost 1 base, V lost 6 bases, and 7 bases had no gene match. CDR3: CATSYRTGGTDTQYF. The CDR3 nucleotides are TGTGCCACCAGTTACCGGACAGGCGGCACAGATACGCAGTATTTT.

This clonotype was observed many times. The gene calls are TRBV7-2 and TRBJ2-3; no clear D. From germline, CDR1 is SGHTA and CDR2 FQGNSA. This CDR3 contains 17 residues. V was pared by 4 bases and J by 3 bases, with 20 bases between. As DNA, the CDR3 is TGTGCCAGCAGCTCACGGACCACCTCGCGGCTTACAGATACGCAGTATTTT. Residues: CASSSRTTSRLTDTQYF.

There are a few counts of this clonotype. The chain links TRBV9 to TRBJ2-1, with 7 bases identical to TRBD2. Germline lookup yields CDR1 SGDLS and CDR2 YYNGEE. CDR3 size: 17 residues. V dropped 0 bases and J dropped 0; count of bases not matched to a gene: 6. The CDR3 bases are TGTGCCAGCAGCGTAGAGGGAGCGGGAATCTCCTACAATGAGCAGTTCTTC. Protein: CASSVEGAGISYNEQFF.

V usage is TRBV7-9 and J usage is TRBJ2-1; D may be TRBD1 or TRBD2 (7 bases each). Looked up from germline, CDR1 is SEHNR and CDR2 is FQNEAQ (reference sequence). The CDR3 sequence is 15 residues long. V lost 7 bases and J 5 bases, leaving 18 bases between the germline ends. The CDR3 region is CASTERGLADNEQFF. For the CDR3, the DNA is TGTGCCAGCACCGAAAGGGGGCTAGCGGACAATGAGCAGTTCTTC. Together with reference TRBV7-9 and TRBJ2-1, the CDR3 gives the full variable domain: DTGVSQNPRHKITKRGQNVTFRCDPISEHNRLYWYRQTLGQGPEFLTYFQNEAQLEKSRLLSDRFSAERPKGSFSTLEIQRTEQGDSAMYLCASTERGLADNEQFFGPGTRLTVL.

The chain combines TRBV27 with TRBJ2-1, with D uncertain. This CDR3 region has 13 residues. Germline-derived CDR1 and CDR2 are MNHEY and SMNVEV (reference sequence). The CDR3 loop is CATRQSSYNEQFF. In DNA, the CDR3 is TGTGCTACGAGGCAGAGCTCCTACAATGAGCAGTTCTTC.

The chain couples TRBV4-2 to TRBJ2-7; tentative D call: TRBD1 (5 bases). CDR1 LGHNA and CDR2 YNFKEQ come from the germline V gene. V was cut by 2 bases and J by 2 bases, with 7 bases left in between. This CDR3 is built from 13 residues. The CDR3 region has the DNA TGTGCCAGCAGCCAACGACAGACCTACGAGCAGTACTTC. This gives the protein CASSQRQTYEQYF.

J is TRBJ2-5 and V is TRBV9; possible D gene TRBD1, 5 bases. Germline CDR1 is SGDLS and CDR2 is YYNGEE. The CDR3 is 16 amino acids. V was cut by 4 bases and J by 2 bases, with 18 bases left in between. The CDR3 nucleotides are TGTGCCAGCAGCAGGTCTAGGGGAACCCTACAAGAGACCCAGTACTTC. It translates to CASSRSRGTLQETQYF.

This clonotype was counted only a few times. The J gene is TRBJ2-2, the V gene TRBV4-1; 8 nucleotides agree with TRBD2. V lost 1 base and J lost 4; bases outside the gene matches: 5. The CDR3 contains 16 residues. Germline values: CDR1 MGHRA, CDR2 YSYEKL. CDR3: CASSQAGGMITGELFF. Written as DNA, the CDR3 is TGCGCCAGCAGCCAAGCGGGGGGGATGATCACCGGGGAGCTGTTTTTT.